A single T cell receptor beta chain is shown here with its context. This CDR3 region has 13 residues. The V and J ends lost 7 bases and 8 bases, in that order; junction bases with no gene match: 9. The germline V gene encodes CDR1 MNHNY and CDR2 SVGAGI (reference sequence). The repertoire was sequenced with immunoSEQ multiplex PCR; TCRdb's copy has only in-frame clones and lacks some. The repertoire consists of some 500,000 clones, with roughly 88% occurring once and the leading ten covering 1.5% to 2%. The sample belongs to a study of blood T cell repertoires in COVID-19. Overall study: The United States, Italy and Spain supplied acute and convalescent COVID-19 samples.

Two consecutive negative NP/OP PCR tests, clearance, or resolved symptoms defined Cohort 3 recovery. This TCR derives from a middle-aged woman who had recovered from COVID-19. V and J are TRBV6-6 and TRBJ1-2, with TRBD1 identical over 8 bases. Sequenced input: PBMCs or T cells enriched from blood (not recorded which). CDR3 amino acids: CASTLTGGSGYTF. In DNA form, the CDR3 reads TGTGCCAGCACTCTCACAGGGGGATCCGGCTACACCTTC.